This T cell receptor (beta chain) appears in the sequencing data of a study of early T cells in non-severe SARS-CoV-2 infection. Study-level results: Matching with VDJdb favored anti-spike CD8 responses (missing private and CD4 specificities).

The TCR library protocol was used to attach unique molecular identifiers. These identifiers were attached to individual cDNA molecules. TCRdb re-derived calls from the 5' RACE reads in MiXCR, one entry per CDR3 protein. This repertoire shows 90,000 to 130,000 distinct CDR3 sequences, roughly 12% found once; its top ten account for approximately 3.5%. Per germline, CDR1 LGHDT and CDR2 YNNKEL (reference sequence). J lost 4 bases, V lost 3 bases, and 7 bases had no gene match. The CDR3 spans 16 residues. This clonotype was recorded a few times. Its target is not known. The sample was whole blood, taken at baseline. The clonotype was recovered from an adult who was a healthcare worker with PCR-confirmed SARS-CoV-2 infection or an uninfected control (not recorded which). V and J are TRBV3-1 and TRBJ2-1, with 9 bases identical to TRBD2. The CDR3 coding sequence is TGTGCCAGCAGCCAGAGGCGGGAGGGGATATACAATGAGCAGTTCTTC. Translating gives CASSQRREGIYNEQFF.